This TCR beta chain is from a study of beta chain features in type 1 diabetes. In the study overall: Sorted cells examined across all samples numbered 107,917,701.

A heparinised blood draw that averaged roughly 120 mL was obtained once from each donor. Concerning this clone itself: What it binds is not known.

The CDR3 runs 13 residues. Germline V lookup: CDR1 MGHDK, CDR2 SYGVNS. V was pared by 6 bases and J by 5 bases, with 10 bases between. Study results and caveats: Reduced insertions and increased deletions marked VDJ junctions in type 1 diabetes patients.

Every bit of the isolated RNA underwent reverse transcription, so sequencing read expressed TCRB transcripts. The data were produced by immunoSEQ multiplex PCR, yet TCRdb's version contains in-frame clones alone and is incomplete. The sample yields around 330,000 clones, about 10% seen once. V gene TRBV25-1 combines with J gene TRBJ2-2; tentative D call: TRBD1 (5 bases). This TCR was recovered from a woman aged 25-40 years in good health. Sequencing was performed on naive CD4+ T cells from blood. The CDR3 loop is CASRVQGTGELFF. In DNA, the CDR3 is TGTGCCAGCAGGGTTCAGGGTACCGGGGAGCTGTTTTTT.